These 28 T cell receptor beta chains share one sample of origin, sequenced in a study of shared clonotypes between healthy human individuals. Data came from immunoSEQ multiplex PCR; TCRdb stores just in-frame clones and leaves some out. This sample carries around 2,000,000 clones, roughly 94% of them seen once, and the ten largest clones take more than 0.1%. Sequenced input: naive CD4+ T cells sorted from blood. Specified subset: CD45RA+ positively selected. The receptors originated from a man aged 18 to 35 in good health.

The rearrangement links TRBV28 to TRBJ2-4; 9 bases agree with TRBD1. The CDR3 consists of 14 residues. V shed 6 bases, J shed 7 bases, and the junction held 7 bases outside the gene matches. Germline assignment: CDR1 MDHEN and CDR2 SYDVKM. The CDR3 coding sequence is TGTGCCAGCAGCCGGACAGGGGTTTGGAACATTCAGTACTTC. Amino acid sequence: CASSRTGVWNIQYF.

J is TRBJ2-3 and V is TRBV10-1, with 13 bases that match TRBD2. The CDR3 runs to 15 residues. Per the germline V gene, CDR1 is WNHNN and CDR2 is SYGVQD (reference sequence). The junction had 6 bases not matched to a gene; V was cut back by 5 bases and J by 7 bases. As DNA, the CDR3 is TGCGCCAGCAGTTCGACTAGCGGGGGGTGGAATACGCAGTATTTT. It encodes CASSSTSGGWNTQYF.

The chain employs TRBV28 and TRBJ2-1; a possible D gene is TRBD2 (5 bases). The V gene's germline CDR1 is MDHEN and CDR2 SYDVKM. Trimming removed 5 bases from V and 3 bases from J, with 8 bases in between. The CDR3 is 13 amino acids. The CDR3, as DNA: TGTGCCAGCAGTGGGAGCCTCTACAATGAGCAGTTCTTC. It yields the protein CASSGSLYNEQFF.

This clone was picked up one time. At one of its ends the junction is not consistent with the germline gene, which may arise from a read error. The chain is built from TRBV6-1 and TRBJ2-7; 12 bases line up with TRBD1. Germline V gene data show CDR1 as MNHNS and CDR2 as SASEGT. This CDR3 region has 14 residues. The CDR3 nucleotides are TGTGCCACCGTCGGGACAGGGGGCTCCCACGAGCAGTACTTC. Amino acid sequence: CATVGTGGSHEQYF.

V and J are TRBV21-1 and TRBJ2-7; the D segment call TRBD1 is taken from the table without a DNA check. TRBV21-1 is shown as a pseudogene. There are 13 residues in the CDR3. DNA for the CDR3: TGTGCCAGCAGCACAAGGACACCCTACGAGCAGTACTTC. Translating it yields CASSTRTPYEQYF.

A few counts support this clone. Other nucleotide sequences from this sample produce the same CDR3. This chain joins TRBV18 and TRBJ2-7; 9 bases are a match to TRBD1. The CDR3 extends over 14 amino acids. Germline V gene data show CDR1 as KGHSH and CDR2 as LQKENI. The V segment lost 0 bases and the J segment 3 bases; nucleotides outside the gene matches: 0. In nucleotides, the CDR3 is TGTGCCAGCTCACCACCGGGACAGGGCTACGAGCAGTACTTC. Amino acids: CASSPPGQGYEQYF.

This chain joins TRBV10-3 and TRBJ1-2; D may be TRBD1 (5 bases). The germline V gene has CDR1 ENHRY and CDR2 SYGVKD. The CDR3 is 14 amino acids. Deletions cut 3 bases from V and 3 bases from J, with 11 bases between. The CDR3 DNA sequence: TGTGCCATCAGTGACCGGCAGGGAGACTATGGCTACACCTTC. This encodes CAISDRQGDYGYTF.

The chain employs TRBV7-9 and TRBJ1-5; D is uncertain. V was clipped by 5 bases and J by 2 bases, with 7 bases between them. This CDR3 has 13 amino acids. Germline CDR1 is SEHNR and CDR2 is FQNEAQ (reference sequence). The CDR3 nucleotides read TGTGCCAGCAGCCAACTTGGCAATCAGCCCCAGCATTTT. This sequence encodes CASSQLGNQPQHF. Together with reference TRBV7-9 and TRBJ1-5, the CDR3 gives the full variable domain: DTGVSQNPRHKITKRGQNVTFRCDPISEHNRLYWYRQTLGQGPEFLTYFQNEAQLEKSRLLSDRFSAERPKGSFSTLEIQRTEQGDSAMYLCASSQLGNQPQHFGDGTRLSIL.

This chain uses TRBV30 with TRBJ1-6; maybe TRBD1 (6 bases). Trimming took off 8 bases at V and 9 bases at J, with 14 bases between the two ends. There are 12 residues in the CDR3. The germline V gene encodes CDR1 GTSNPN and CDR2 SVGIG (reference sequence). The CDR3 coding sequence is TGTGCCGGCCACAGGGTCGGTTCACCCCTCCACTTT. This encodes CAGHRVGSPLHF.

This clone was seen only once. This chain joins TRBV9 and TRBJ1-2; no clear D. V lost 4 bases and J lost 7, with 14 bases in between. The CDR3 covers 13 residues. From germline, CDR1 is SGDLS and CDR2 YYNGEE. The CDR3 loop is CASSKRWGFGYTF. Written as DNA, the CDR3 is TGTGCCAGCAGCAAACGGTGGGGTTTTGGCTACACCTTC.

The chain combines TRBV11-3 with TRBJ2-7, with 11 bases fitting TRBD1. There are 15 residues in the CDR3. Germline CDR1 SGHNT, CDR2 YENEEA. V lost 1 base and J lost 3; bases outside the gene matches: 2. The CDR3 reads CASSLGTGGHYEQYF. DNA for the CDR3: TGTGCCAGCAGCTTAGGGACAGGGGGCCACTACGAGCAGTACTTC.

The V gene is TRBV4-3, the J gene TRBJ1-4; D is undetermined. From germline, CDR1 is LGHNA and CDR2 YSLEER. The V end lost 0 bases, the J end lost 3 bases, and 8 bases lay between the germline ends. CDR3 length equals 15 residues. The CDR3 loop reads CASSQDDRANEKLFF. Here the CDR3 DNA reads TGCGCCAGCAGCCAAGATGATAGAGCTAATGAAAAACTGTTTTTT.

V and J are TRBV7-2 and TRBJ2-6; 10 bases line up with TRBD1. This CDR3 region has 18 residues. Germline loops: CDR1 SGHTA, CDR2 FQGNSA. The V gene end was trimmed by 2 bases and the J gene end by 2 bases; junction bases not matched to a gene: 6. CDR3 sequence: CASSLTRDRGPGANVLTF. CDR3 sequence (DNA): TGTGCCAGCAGCTTAACCCGGGACAGGGGCCCTGGGGCCAACGTCCTGACTTTC.

Comment on this clone: Other DNA sequences from this sample encode an identical CDR3 as well. V and J are TRBV7-2 and TRBJ2-7; TRBD2 aligns across 14 bases. In germline, CDR1 is SGHTA, CDR2 FQGNSA. The CDR3 is 15 amino acids. J lost 4 bases, V lost 5 bases, and 4 bases had no gene match. The CDR3 is CASSPGLAGGYEQYF. CDR3 DNA sequence: TGTGCCAGCAGCCCCGGACTAGCGGGGGGTTACGAGCAGTACTTC. Supplemented by reference TRBV7-2 and TRBJ2-7, the full variable domain reads GAGVSQSPSNKVTEKGKDVELRCDPISGHTALYWYRQSLGQGLEFLIYFQGNSAPDKSGLPSDRFSAERTGGSVSTLTIQRTQQEDSAVYLCASSPGLAGGYEQYFGPGTRLTVT.

The chain combines TRBV4-1 with TRBJ1-1; D remains ambiguous. Germline V gives CDR1 MGHRA, CDR2 YSYEKL. The CDR3 sequence is 15 residues long. The V end was cut by 1 base, the J end by 0 bases, with 9 bases between. CDR3 nucleotide sequence: TGCGCCAGCAGCCAAGCGCCCGCTATGAACACTGAAGCTTTCTTT. Translation gives CASSQAPAMNTEAFF.

This rearrangement joins TRBV30 to TRBJ2-5; tentative D call: TRBD2 (5 bases). CDR1 GTSNPN and CDR2 SVGIG come from the germline V gene (reference sequence). The CDR3 extends over 12 amino acids. The V gene lost 6 bases and the J gene lost 4 bases, with 12 bases spanning the gap. DNA of the CDR3: TGTGCCTGTCTCGGAGGTGGAGAGACCCAGTACTTC. Protein product: CACLGGGETQYF. Variable domain in full (rest from reference TRBV30 and TRBJ2-5): SQTIHQWPATLVQPVGSPLSLECTVEGTSNPNLYWYRQAAGRGLQLLFYSVGIGQISSEVPQNLSASRPQDRQFILSSKKLLLSDSGFYLCACLGGGETQYFGPGTRLLVL.

The chain uses TRBV7-9 and TRBJ2-5, with a weak D call TRBD2 (6 bases). The V gene's germline CDR1 is SEHNR and CDR2 FQNEAQ (reference sequence). The CDR3 totals 14 residues. V was pared by 0 bases and J by 5 bases, with 10 bases between. DNA for the CDR3: TGTGCCAGCAGCTTAGCGGGGGGTGTCGAGACCCAGTACTTC. Its protein is CASSLAGGVETQYF.

V usage is TRBV6-6 and J usage is TRBJ1-3; possibly TRBD1 for D (5 bases). The V and J ends lost 6 bases and 0 bases respectively, with 12 bases between them. The CDR3 spans 15 residues. CDR1 and CDR2 (germline): MNHNY, SVGAGI (reference sequence). CDR3 region: CASRPRDLSGNTIYF. Here the CDR3 DNA reads TGTGCCAGCAGACCCCGGGACCTCTCTGGAAACACCATATATTTT.

The rearrangement joins TRBV25-1 to TRBJ1-2; D ambiguous. Trimming shortened V by 4 bases and J by 1 base, and 16 bases separated the two germline ends. The germline CDR1 and CDR2 sequences are MGHDK and SYGVNS. The CDR3 has 16 residues. In nucleotides, the CDR3 is TGTGCCAGCAGTGGGGCAGTCGGTACCTTTAACTATGGCTACACCTTC. It specifies CASSGAVGTFNYGYTF.

The chain joins TRBV30 to TRBJ2-7; maybe TRBD1 (6 bases). V gave up 1 base and J gave up 6 bases, with 10 bases separating them. Germline V gene data show CDR1 as GTSNPN and CDR2 as SVGIG (reference sequence). The CDR3 has 12 amino acids. The CDR3 DNA is TGTGCCTGGAGTGCCGACAGGTTCGAGCAGTACTTC. Translation: CAWSADRFEQYF.

Here the CDR3 DNA reads TGTGCCAGCAGCGGCGGACAGGGAAAACTGTTTTTT. Its protein product is CASSGGQGKLFF. The rearrangement links TRBV9 to TRBJ1-4; 8 bases agree with TRBD1. From germline, CDR1 is SGDLS and CDR2 YYNGEE. This CDR3 is built from 12 residues. The J segment lost 10 bases and the V segment lost 3 bases, leaving 2 bases of the junction unmatched. Combining the CDR3 with reference TRBV9 and TRBJ1-4 gives the whole variable domain DSGVTQTPKHLITATGQRVTLRCSPRSGDLSVYWYQQSLDQGLQFLIQYYNGEERAKGNILERFSAQQFPDLHSELNLSSLELGDSALYFCASSGGQGKLFFGSGTQLSVL.

The chain recombines TRBV27 with TRBJ1-2, with D tentatively TRBD1 (5 bases). Germline V gene sequence: CDR1 MNHEY, CDR2 SMNVEV (reference sequence). The CDR3 runs 14 residues. Between the trimmed V and J ends, which lost 3 bases and 1 base, there was a span of 9 bases. The chain's CDR3 is CASSLTAFNYGYTF. The CDR3 DNA sequence: TGTGCCAGCAGTTTGACAGCTTTTAACTATGGCTACACCTTC.

The chain recombines TRBV5-1 with TRBJ1-1; D is possibly TRBD1 (5 bases). CDR1 is SGHRS, CDR2 YFSETQ, per germline. The CDR3 sequence is 13 residues long. The V gene lost 2 bases and the J gene lost 4 bases, with 9 bases spanning the gap. CDR3 protein: CASSFSGPTEAFF. CDR3 DNA: TGCGCCAGCAGCTTTTCGGGGCCCACTGAAGCTTTCTTT.

This clone showed up just once. The rearrangement links TRBV11-2 to TRBJ2-7, with 10 bases aligning to TRBD1. V shed 5 bases and J 2 bases; nucleotides not matched to a gene: 6. The CDR3 totals 15 residues. CDR1 is SGHAT, CDR2 FQNNGV, per germline. CDR3 sequence reads: CASSPRGQGAYEQYF. CDR3 in DNA: TGTGCCAGCAGCCCGCGAGGACAGGGGGCCTACGAGCAGTACTTC.

As to this clone: Other DNA variants within this sample encode the same CDR3. The rearrangement links TRBV6-1 to TRBJ1-4; TRBD1 might be the D (5 bases). The CDR3 is made up of 13 amino acids. Germline V gene data show CDR1 as MNHNS and CDR2 as SASEGT. V lost 2 bases, J lost 7 bases, and 8 bases lay in between. CDR3 in DNA: TGTGCCAGCAGTGAACGAGGGGTTGAAAAACTGTTTTTT. It yields the protein CASSERGVEKLFF.

This clone has just one count. The chain employs TRBV6-5 and TRBJ2-7; 10 bases agree with TRBD1. Germline values: CDR1 MNHEY, CDR2 SVGAGI. This CDR3 comprises 15 residues. Unmatched junction bases numbered 8, after V lost 2 bases and J lost 7 bases. The CDR3 loop reads CASSYPRTGGGEQYF. The CDR3 DNA reads TGTGCCAGCAGTTACCCCCGGACAGGGGGTGGGGAGCAGTACTTC.

The rearrangement joins TRBV27 to TRBJ2-7; the D gene could be TRBD1 or TRBD2 (5 bases each). Germline V gene data show CDR1 as MNHEY and CDR2 as SMNVEV (reference sequence). V lost 5 bases to trimming and J lost 4 bases, with 21 bases between them. This CDR3 spans 16 amino acids. CDR3 region: CASSPWGSFPPYEQYF. The CDR3 nucleotides are TGTGCCAGCAGTCCCTGGGGGAGTTTCCCCCCTTACGAGCAGTACTTC.

The CDR3: CASSPRGLATNEQFF. The CDR3 region has the DNA TGTGCCAGCAGCCCGAGAGGACTAGCGACAAATGAGCAGTTCTTC. The rearrangement links TRBV7-9 to TRBJ2-1; 9 bases align to TRBD2. Germline V CDR1 and CDR2: SEHNR, FQNEAQ (reference sequence). The CDR3 has 15 amino acids. V dropped 5 bases and J dropped 7; count of bases not matched to a gene: 9. Together with reference TRBV7-9 and TRBJ2-1, the CDR3 gives the full variable domain: DTGVSQNPRHKITKRGQNVTFRCDPISEHNRLYWYRQTLGQGPEFLTYFQNEAQLEKSRLLSDRFSAERPKGSFSTLEIQRTEQGDSAMYLCASSPRGLATNEQFFGPGTRLTVL.